This T cell receptor beta chain was captured in a study of technical replicates of blood from a handful of donors. The CDR3 is 16 residues long. Deletions cut 7 bases from V and 1 base from J, with 18 bases between. The germline gives CDR1 MDHEN, CDR2 SYDVKM. Sequencing used immunoSEQ multiplex PCR; TCRdb keeps in-frame clones, though not all of them. The sample lists 68,000 or so clones, 92% occurring once. This clonotype originated in a human donor in good health. The sequenced material came from T cells isolated from PBMCs. V usage is TRBV28 and J usage is TRBJ2-3; D is possibly TRBD2 (5 bases). The CDR3 spells CASTTGWTFGTDTQYF. The CDR3 DNA follows: TGTGCCAGCACCACCGGGTGGACTTTCGGCACAGATACGCAGTATTTT.